These T cell receptor beta chains were read from a single sample in a study of post-analysis software for immune sequencing data. TCRdb re-analysed the PCR reads in MiXCR, keeping a single row per CDR3 protein. The table records some 690,000 distinct CDR3 sequences, roughly 27% of them present only once. Sample: blood. The receptors were gathered from a girl aged 10 to 17 with multiple sclerosis. CDR3s include the opening cysteine and the closing phenylalanine or tryptophan. A D gene is named only where the DNA matches it firmly. Size tells how often a clone was seen (once, few, many) or the class of an expanded clone, and some rows leave it out.

cdr3_nt cdr3_aa v_call d_call j_call clone_size
TGTGCCAGCAGTGACTTAAACGTTCCCCCCGAGCAGTACTTC CASSDLNVPPEQYF TRBV2 - TRBJ2-7 -
TGCGCCAGCAGCCAAGGACGTCGGGGCCATGGCTACACCTTC CASSQGRRGHGYTF TRBV4-3 - TRBJ1-2 many
TGTGCCAGCAGTTACCTACCGACAGGGGGCCGGGGGTATGGCTACACCTTC CASSYLPTGGRGYGYTF TRBV6-6 TRBD1 TRBJ1-2 -
TGTGCCAGCAGTGAATTCGGGTGGGAGACCCAGTACTTC CASSEFGWETQYF TRBV25-1 - TRBJ2-5 -
TGTGCCAGCAGCTTACTACAGGGGGCCTACAATGAGCAGTACTTC CASSLLQGAYNEQYF TRBV7-2 TRBD1 TRBJ2-5 -
TGCAGACCGGCCCGGGACTCCTTGATTAGTTGCCTACAAGAGACCCAGTACTTC CRPARDSLISCLQETQYF TRBV29-1 - TRBJ2-5 few
TGCAGTGCAAAGGGACTAGCGGGTTGGGAGACCCAGTACTTC CSAKGLAGWETQYF TRBV20-1 TRBD2 TRBJ2-5 many
TGTGCCAGCACCGAGACGGGGGGAGGTACCTACAATGAGCAGTTCTTC CASTETGGGTYNEQFF TRBV7-9 TRBD2 TRBJ2-1 few
TGCGCCAGCAGCCAAGATACGGCTAGCGCCGCAGATACGCAGTATTTT CASSQDTASAADTQYF TRBV4-1 - TRBJ2-3 -
TGTGCCAGCAGCTTAAGGGGATATGGGGAAAAACTGTTTTTT CASSLRGYGEKLFF TRBV7-2 - TRBJ1-4 -
TGTGCCAGCACCAACAGAAGGGGGGGTTCCTACAATGAGCAGTTCTTC CASTNRRGGSYNEQFF TRBV6-1 - TRBJ2-1 few
TGTGCCAGCAGTAAAACAGGGGCTGGTTCACCCCTCCACTTT CASSKTGAGSPLHF TRBV28 TRBD1 TRBJ1-6 -
TGTGCCAGCAGCTTAAGATGGGGGTATGAGCAGTTCTTC CASSLRWGYEQFF TRBV5-6 - TRBJ2-1 -
TGCAGCGTTGGCCAGGTCCACAGGCGGAGCACAGATACGCAGTATTTT CSVGQVHRRSTDTQYF TRBV29-1 - TRBJ2-3 few
TGTGCCAGCAGCGCAGTTAATAGGGGAGATACGCAGTATTTT CASSAVNRGDTQYF TRBV9 - TRBJ2-3 -
TGTGCCAGTCATGAGGGGGTCGAATCCTACGAGCAGTACTTC CASHEGVESYEQYF TRBV28 - TRBJ2-7 -
TGTGCCATCGACAGGGGTTCGTTAGGTAATGGCTACACCTTC CAIDRGSLGNGYTF TRBV7-9 TRBD1 TRBJ1-2 -